The clone carrying this TCR beta chain was seen only a few times. TCRdb reprocessed the RACE reads with MiXCR, giving one entry per CDR3 protein. Of some 170,000 distinct CDR3 sequences listed, 25% to 35% are singletons. This sample stems from a study of human T cells and chemical hapten exposure. Time point here: patch test 3, about 24 weeks after DPC sensitization. Specified treatment: therapeutic diphenylcyclopropenone sensitization with weekly scalp DPC. Unseparated into fractions, whole blood served as the source from which total RNA was extracted. Germline lookup yields CDR1 KGHDR and CDR2 SFDVKD. Trimming took 6 bases from V and 6 from J; bases not matched to a gene: 5. The CDR3 spans 15 residues.

V gene TRBV24-1 combines with J gene TRBJ1-5; 12 bases agree with TRBD1. The material was whole blood, obtained in connection with sensitization to the hapten diphenylcyclopropenone (DPC). The clonotype comes from a young woman with alopecia areata. Some clones in this sample may be carry-over from other donors' samples. The CDR3 loop is CATSPGQGAFQPQHF. CDR3 DNA sequence: TGTGCCACCAGTCCGGGACAGGGGGCCTTTCAGCCCCAGCATTTT.